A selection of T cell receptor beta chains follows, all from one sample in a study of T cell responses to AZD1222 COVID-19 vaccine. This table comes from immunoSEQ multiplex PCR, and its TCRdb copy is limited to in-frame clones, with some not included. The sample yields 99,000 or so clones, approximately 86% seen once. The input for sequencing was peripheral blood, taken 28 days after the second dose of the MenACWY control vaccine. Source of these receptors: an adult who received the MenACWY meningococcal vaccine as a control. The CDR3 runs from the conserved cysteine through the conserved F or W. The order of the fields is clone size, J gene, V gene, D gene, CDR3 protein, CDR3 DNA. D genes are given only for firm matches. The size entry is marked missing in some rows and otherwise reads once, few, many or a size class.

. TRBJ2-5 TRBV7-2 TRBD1 CASSYNRGQTETQYF TGTGCCAGCAGCTACAACAGGGGGCAGACGGAGACCCAGTACTTC
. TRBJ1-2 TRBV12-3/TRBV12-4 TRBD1 CASSWAGGSGYTF TGTGCCAGCAGTTGGGCAGGGGGGAGTGGCTACACCTTC
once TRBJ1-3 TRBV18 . CASSPANTGRGNTIYF TGTGCCAGCTCACCTGCGAACACAGGGAGAGGAAACACCATATATTTT
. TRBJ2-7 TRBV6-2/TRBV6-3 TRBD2 CASSLAGAKEYEQYF TGTGCCAGCAGCCTAGCGGGGGCCAAGGAGTACGAGCAGTACTTC
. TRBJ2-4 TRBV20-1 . CSASPGVDF TGCAGTGCTTCTCCGGGGGTGGACTTC
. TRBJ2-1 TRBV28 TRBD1 CASRSGQGANEQFF TGTGCCAGCAGGTCAGGACAGGGGGCGAATGAGCAGTTCTTC
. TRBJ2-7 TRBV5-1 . CASSTAGAGEQYF TGCGCCAGCAGCACGGCAGGGGCGGGGGAGCAGTACTTC
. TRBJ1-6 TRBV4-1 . CASSPIPGVNSPLHF TGCGCCAGCAGCCCCATCCCGGGGGTTAATTCACCCCTCCACTTT
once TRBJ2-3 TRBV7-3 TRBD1 CASSRTPGQGTDTQYF TGTGCCAGCAGCAGGACCCCGGGACAGGGAACAGATACGCAGTATTTT
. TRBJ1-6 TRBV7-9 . CASSFGQYSPLHF TGTGCCAGCAGCTTCGGACAGTATTCACCCCTCCACTTT
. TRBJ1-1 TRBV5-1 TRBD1 CASSFGDRGNTEAFF TGCGCCAGCAGCTTTGGGGACAGGGGGAACACTGAAGCTTTCTTT
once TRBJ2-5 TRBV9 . CASSVFGGNQETQYF TGTGCCAGCAGCGTTTTCGGGGGAAACCAAGAGACCCAGTACTTC
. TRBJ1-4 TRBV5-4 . CASSLDSVGEKLFF TGTGCCAGCAGCTTAGATTCCGTGGGCGAAAAACTGTTTTTT
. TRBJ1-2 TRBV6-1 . CASSDVNSYGYTF TGTGCCAGCAGTGACGTAAACAGCTATGGCTACACCTTC
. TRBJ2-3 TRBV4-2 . CASSPRTITDTQYF TGTGCCAGCAGCCCCCGGACCATCACAGATACGCAGTATTTT
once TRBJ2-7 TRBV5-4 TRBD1 CASSIRQGAREQYF TGTGCCAGCAGCATCAGACAGGGGGCGAGGGAGCAGTACTTC
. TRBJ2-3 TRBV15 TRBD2 CATSRGAGGRMDTQYF TGTGCCACCAGCAGAGGAGCGGGGGGGCGAATGGATACGCAGTATTTT
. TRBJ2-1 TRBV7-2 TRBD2 CASSLDRGGGYNEQFF TGTGCCAGCAGCTTAGATAGGGGCGGGGGCTACAATGAGCAGTTCTTC
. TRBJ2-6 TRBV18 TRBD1 CASSPSRGRGANVLTF TGTGCCAGCTCACCTTCCAGGGGGAGAGGGGCCAACGTCCTGACTTTC
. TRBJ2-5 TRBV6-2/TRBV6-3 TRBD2 CASSLAGAIQETQYF TGTGCCAGCAGTTTAGCGGGGGCCATTCAAGAGACCCAGTACTTC
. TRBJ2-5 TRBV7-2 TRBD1 CASSPSQGQTETQYF TGTGCCAGCAGCCCCTCCCAGGGACAGACGGAGACCCAGTACTTC
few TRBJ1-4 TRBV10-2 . CASSERSQDEKLFF TGCGCCAGCAGTGAACGTAGCCAGGATGAAAAACTGTTTTTT
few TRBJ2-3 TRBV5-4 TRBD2 CASSRKTSGGADTQYF TGTGCCAGCAGCCGAAAAACTAGCGGGGGCGCAGATACGCAGTATTTT
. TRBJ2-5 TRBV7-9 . CASSLWEIQETQYF TGTGCCAGCAGCCTCTGGGAGATCCAAGAGACCCAGTACTTC
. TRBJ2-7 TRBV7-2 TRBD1 CASSFTRDRALEQYF TGTGCCAGCAGCTTCACCCGGGACAGAGCCCTGGAGCAGTACTTC
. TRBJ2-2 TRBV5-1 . CASRRASGSTGELFF TGCGCCAGCCGCCGTGCTTCGGGGTCCACCGGGGAGCTGTTTTTT
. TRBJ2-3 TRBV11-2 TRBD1 CASSLSGGLTDTQYF TGTGCCAGCAGTCTGTCAGGGGGTCTGACAGATACGCAGTATTTT
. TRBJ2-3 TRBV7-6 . CASSLLGPTPTSTDTQYF TGTGCCAGCAGCCTACTGGGGCCGACTCCTACTAGCACAGATACGCAGTATTTT